The 9 T cell receptor beta chains reported below all come from one sample, sequenced in a study of T cells in Graves' hyperthyroidism and ophthalmopathy. RNA transcripts gave rise to amplified TCR beta CDR3 regions. HTBI primers were used for first-round RT-PCR of the TCR CDR3. TCRdb passed the multiplex PCR reads through MiXCR, listing each CDR3 protein once. The table records about 400,000 distinct CDR3 sequences, about 14% of them present only once. The specimen sequenced was blood. All receptors derive from a man aged 45-65 years with Graves' ophthalmopathy.

The rearrangement joins TRBV20-1 to TRBJ2-7, with unresolved D. The V end was cut by 4 bases, the J end by 3 bases, with 16 bases between. The length of the CDR3 is 14 residues. Germline V gives CDR1 DFQATT, CDR2 SNEGSKA (reference sequence). CDR3 loop: CSAIRRDRGYEQYF. CDR3 nucleotide sequence: TGCAGTGCTATACGGCGCGACCGAGGCTACGAGCAGTACTTC.

This clonotype was recorded at least ten times. The gene calls are TRBV20-1 and TRBJ2-1; 10 nucleotides line up with TRBD2. V trimming: 3 bases; J trimming: 4 bases; junction bases outside the gene matches: 6. CDR1 and CDR2 from the germline V gene are DFQATT and SNEGSKA (reference sequence). CDR3 length: 15 amino acids. This chain's CDR3 is CSARSAGGPYNEQFF. The CDR3 DNA follows: TGCAGTGCTAGGTCAGCGGGAGGGCCTTACAATGAGCAGTTCTTC.

In its sample, this clonotype was seen many times. This sequence joins TRBV28 and TRBJ1-6; the match to TRBD1 covers 7 bases. The CDR3 spans 14 residues. V was pared by 3 bases and J by 6 bases, with 2 bases of the junction left unmatched. Germline V CDR1 and CDR2: MDHEN, SYDVKM. CDR3 loop: CASSLTGSNSPLHF. The CDR3 bases are TGTGCCAGCAGTTTGACAGGGAGTAATTCACCCCTCCACTTT.

This clonotype was counted many times. This chain uses TRBV28 with TRBJ1-4; D ambiguous. The CDR3 consists of 15 residues. CDR1 and CDR2 from the germline V gene are MDHEN and SYDVKM. The V and J ends lost 1 base and 8 bases respectively, with 14 bases between them. CDR3 protein: CASSLSPERREKLFF. DNA for the CDR3: TGTGCCAGCAGTTTATCGCCAGAGAGACGGGAAAAACTGTTTTTT.

This clonotype was recorded at least ten times. The chain links TRBV6-1 to TRBJ2-1; 8 bases are a match to TRBD1. Germline CDR1 and CDR2: MNHNS and SASEGT. The CDR3 is made up of 16 amino acids. J gave up 4 bases and V 0 bases, and 5 bases lay outside the gene matches. The CDR3 sequence is CASSEAPGGYYNEQFF. CDR3 DNA sequence: TGTGCCAGCAGTGAAGCCCCAGGGGGCTATTACAATGAGCAGTTCTTC.

This clonotype was recorded at least ten times. The chain links TRBV20-1 to TRBJ1-6; 7 bases are shared with TRBD1. Losses at the gene ends were 6 bases for V and 6 bases for J; bases not matched to a gene: 8. Germline CDR1 is DFQATT and CDR2 is SNEGSKA (reference sequence). The CDR3 covers 14 residues. The CDR3 DNA follows: TGCAGTGCATTGAGGGGGCTAGGTAATTCACCCCTCCACTTT. Encoded protein: CSALRGLGNSPLHF.

This clonotype was detected a few times. This sequence joins TRBV27 and TRBJ2-7; maybe TRBD1 (6 bases). Per germline, CDR1 MNHEY and CDR2 SMNVEV (reference sequence). V lost 1 base and J 1 base, leaving 11 bases between the germline ends. CDR3 length: 15 residues. CDR3 nucleotides: TGTGCCAGCAGTTTATGGGGGCAGGGTTCCTACGAGCAGTACTTC. Its protein product is CASSLWGQGSYEQYF.

The chain joins TRBV19 to TRBJ2-2; 7 nucleotides align to TRBD1. J was trimmed by 11 bases and V by 5 bases; bases with no gene match: 14. Germline V gene sequence: CDR1 LNHDA, CDR2 SQIVND (reference sequence). The CDR3 sequence is 15 residues long. CDR3 nucleotides: TGTGCCAGTAGTGTAACCCACAGGGGTTCGAGCGAGCTGTTTTTT. Amino acid sequence: CASSVTHRGSSELFF.

The chain has TRBV9 and TRBJ2-1, with 11 bases matching TRBD2. Germline trimming cut 1 base from V and 3 bases from J; bases unmatched to any gene: 0. The CDR3 runs to 15 residues. Germline-derived CDR1 and CDR2 are SGDLS and YYNGEE. The CDR3 region has the DNA TGTGCCAGCAGCGTACTAGCGGGAGGCTACAATGAGCAGTTCTTC. This gives the protein CASSVLAGGYNEQFF. Looking up the rest from reference TRBV9 and TRBJ2-1 gives the full variable domain: DSGVTQTPKHLITATGQRVTLRCSPRSGDLSVYWYQQSLDQGLQFLIQYYNGEERAKGNILERFSAQQFPDLHSELNLSSLELGDSALYFCASSVLAGGYNEQFFGPGTRLTVL.